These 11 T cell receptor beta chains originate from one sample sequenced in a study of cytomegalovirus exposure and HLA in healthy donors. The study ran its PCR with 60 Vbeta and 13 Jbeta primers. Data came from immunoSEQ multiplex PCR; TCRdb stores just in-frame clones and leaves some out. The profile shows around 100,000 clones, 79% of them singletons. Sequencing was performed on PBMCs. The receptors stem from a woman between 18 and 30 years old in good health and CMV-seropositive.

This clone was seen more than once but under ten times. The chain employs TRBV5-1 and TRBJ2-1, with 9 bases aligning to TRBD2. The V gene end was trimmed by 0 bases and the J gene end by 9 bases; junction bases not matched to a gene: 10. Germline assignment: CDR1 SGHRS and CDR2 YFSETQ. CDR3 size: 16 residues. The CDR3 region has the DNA TGCGCCAGCAGCTTGGGGATAGGGGGAGCGGGGGGTGAGCAGTTCTTC. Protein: CASSLGIGGAGGEQFF. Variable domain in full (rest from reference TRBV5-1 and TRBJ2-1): KAGVTQTPRYLIKTRGQQVTLSCSPISGHRSVSWYQQTPGQGLQFLFEYFSETQRNKGNFPGRFSGRQFSNSRSEMNVSTLELGDSALYLCASSLGIGGAGGEQFFGPGTRLTVL.

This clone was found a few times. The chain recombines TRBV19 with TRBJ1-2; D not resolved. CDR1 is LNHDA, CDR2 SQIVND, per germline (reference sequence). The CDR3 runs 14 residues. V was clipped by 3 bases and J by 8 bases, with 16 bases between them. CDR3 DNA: TGTGCCAGTAGTATCGAGGGTCCTCCAATAGGCTACACCTTC. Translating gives CASSIEGPPIGYTF.

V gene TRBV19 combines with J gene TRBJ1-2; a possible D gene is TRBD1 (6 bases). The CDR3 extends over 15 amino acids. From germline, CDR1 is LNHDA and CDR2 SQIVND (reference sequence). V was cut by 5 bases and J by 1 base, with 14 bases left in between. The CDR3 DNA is TGTGCCAGTAGTTATGCCTCGACAGGTAACTATGGCTACACCTTC. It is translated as CASSYASTGNYGYTF.

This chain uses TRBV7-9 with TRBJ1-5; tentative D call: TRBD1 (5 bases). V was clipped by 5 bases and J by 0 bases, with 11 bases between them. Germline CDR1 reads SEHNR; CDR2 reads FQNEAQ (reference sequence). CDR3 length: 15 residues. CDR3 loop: CASSLDRYSNQPQHF. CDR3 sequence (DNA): TGTGCCAGCAGCCTCGACAGATATAGCAATCAGCCCCAGCATTTT.

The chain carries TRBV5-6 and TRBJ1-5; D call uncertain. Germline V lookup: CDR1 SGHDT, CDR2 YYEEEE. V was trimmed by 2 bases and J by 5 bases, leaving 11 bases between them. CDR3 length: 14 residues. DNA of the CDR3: TGTGCCAGCAGCTTACGGGGAAGTGATCAGCCCCAGCATTTT. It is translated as CASSLRGSDQPQHF.

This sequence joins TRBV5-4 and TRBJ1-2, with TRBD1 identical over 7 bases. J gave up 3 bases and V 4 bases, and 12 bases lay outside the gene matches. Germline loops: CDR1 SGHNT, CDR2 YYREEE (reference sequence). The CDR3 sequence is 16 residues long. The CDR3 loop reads CASSLWTGRGYYGYTF. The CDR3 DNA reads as TGTGCCAGCAGCCTCTGGACAGGCCGAGGTTACTATGGCTACACCTTC.

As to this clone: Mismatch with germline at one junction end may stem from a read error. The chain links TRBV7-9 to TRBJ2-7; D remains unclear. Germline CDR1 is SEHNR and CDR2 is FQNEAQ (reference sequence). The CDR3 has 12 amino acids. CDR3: CSSSLGQYEQYF. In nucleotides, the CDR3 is TGTTCCAGCAGCTTAGGGCAGTACGAGCAGTACTTC. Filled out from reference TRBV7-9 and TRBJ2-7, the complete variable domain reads DTGVSQNPRHKITKRGQNVTFRCDPISEHNRLYWYRQTLGQGPEFLTYFQNEAQLEKSRLLSDRFSAERPKGSFSTLEIQRTEQGDSAMYLCSSSLGQYEQYFGPGTRLTVT.

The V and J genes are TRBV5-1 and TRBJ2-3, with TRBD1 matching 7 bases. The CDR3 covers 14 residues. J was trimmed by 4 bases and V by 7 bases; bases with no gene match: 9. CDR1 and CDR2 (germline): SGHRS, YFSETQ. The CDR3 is CASGTGTVADTQYF. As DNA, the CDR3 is TGCGCCAGCGGAACCGGGACAGTGGCAGATACGCAGTATTTT.

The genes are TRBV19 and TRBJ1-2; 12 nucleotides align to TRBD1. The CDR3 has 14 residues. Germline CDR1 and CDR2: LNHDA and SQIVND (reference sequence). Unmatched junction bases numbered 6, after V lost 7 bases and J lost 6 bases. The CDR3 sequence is CASTSGDRGHGYTF. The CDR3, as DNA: TGTGCCAGTACTAGCGGGGACAGGGGGCATGGCTACACCTTC.

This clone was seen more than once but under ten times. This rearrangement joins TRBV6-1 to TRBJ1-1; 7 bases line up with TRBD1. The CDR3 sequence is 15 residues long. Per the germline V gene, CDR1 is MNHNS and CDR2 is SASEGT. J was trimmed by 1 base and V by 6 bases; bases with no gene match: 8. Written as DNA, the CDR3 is TGTGCCAGCAGGACAAAAACAGGGGCGAACACTGAAGCTTTCTTT. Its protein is CASRTKTGANTEAFF.

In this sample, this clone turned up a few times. The chain's CDR3 is CASSLGPDRGTEAFF. The CDR3 DNA reads as TGTGCCAGCAGCTTAGGCCCGGACAGGGGAACTGAAGCTTTCTTT. The genes are TRBV11-3 and TRBJ1-1; 9 positions match TRBD1. This CDR3 contains 15 residues. Germline assignment: CDR1 SGHNT and CDR2 YENEEA. V trimming: 1 base; J trimming: 5 bases; junction bases outside the gene matches: 5.